One sample yielded the 26 T cell receptor beta chains listed below, sequenced in a study of cytomegalovirus exposure and HLA in healthy donors. PCR employed 60 Vbeta and 13 Jbeta primers. Produced via immunoSEQ multiplex PCR; TCRdb's table is partial and in-frame only. The table includes 200,000 to 250,000 clones, roughly 83% detected once. Material for sequencing was PBMCs. These TCRs come from a boy aged 2 to 10 in good health and CMV-seronegative.

V is TRBV23-1 and J is TRBJ2-7, with 8 bases fitting TRBD1. TRBV23-1 is an ORF, and what it does is uncertain. This CDR3 spans 14 amino acids. J lost 2 bases, V lost 3 bases, and 3 bases had no gene match. Written as DNA, the CDR3 is TGCGCCAGCAGTCAGCAGGGGGCCCCCTACGAGCAGTACTTC. Translating it yields CASSQQGAPYEQYF.

The chain carries TRBV28 and TRBJ2-1, with 8 bases lining up with TRBD2. With 6 bases clipped from V and 4 bases from J, the junction kept 5 bases outside the gene matches. CDR1 is MDHEN and CDR2 is SYDVKM in the germline V gene. The CDR3 consists of 14 residues. CDR3 residues: CASRTSGDYNEQFF. In nucleotides, the CDR3 is TGTGCCAGCAGAACTAGCGGTGATTACAATGAGCAGTTCTTC.

In its sample, this clone was seen once. This sequence joins TRBV28 and TRBJ1-5; 7 nucleotides match TRBD1. CDR3 length equals 15 residues. After removal of 3 bases from V and 2 bases from J, the junction contained 4 bases not matched to a gene. Germline CDR1 and CDR2: MDHEN and SYDVKM. The CDR3, as DNA: TGTGCCAGCAGTTTCGGGCAGGGGGGCAATCAGCCCCAGCATTTT. This sequence encodes CASSFGQGGNQPQHF.

This clone appeared once. This sequence joins TRBV20-1 and TRBJ2-7, with D tentatively TRBD1 (6 bases). V lost 2 bases and J 4 bases, leaving 6 bases between the germline ends. The germline V gene encodes CDR1 DFQATT and CDR2 SNEGSKA (reference sequence). This CDR3 comprises 11 residues. CDR3: CSARRGYEQYF. The CDR3, as DNA: TGCAGTGCTAGAAGGGGGTACGAGCAGTACTTC.

The chain has TRBV29-1 and TRBJ2-3, with TRBD2 matching 7 bases. The germline CDR1 and CDR2 sequences are SQVTM and ANQGSEA. With V trimmed by 3 bases and J by 3 bases, 3 bases remained unmatched. CDR3 size: 13 residues. The chain's CDR3 is CSVDERGTDTQYF. The CDR3 bases are TGCAGCGTTGACGAGCGGGGTACAGATACGCAGTATTTT.

The chain employs TRBV7-2 and TRBJ2-2; maybe TRBD2 (6 bases). The V gene's germline CDR1 is SGHTA and CDR2 FQGNSA. This CDR3 region has 16 residues. V shed 8 bases and J shed 2 bases, with 18 bases lying between them. CDR3 protein: CASELVGGGNTGELFF. DNA of the CDR3: TGTGCCAGCGAATTGGTGGGAGGCGGAAACACCGGGGAGCTGTTTTTT. Complete variable domain (other parts from reference TRBV7-2 and TRBJ2-2): GAGVSQSPSNKVTEKGKDVELRCDPISGHTALYWYRQSLGQGLEFLIYFQGNSAPDKSGLPSDRFSAERTGGSVSTLTIQRTQQEDSAVYLCASELVGGGNTGELFFGEGSRLTVL.

The chain recombines TRBV7-6 with TRBJ2-1; maybe TRBD2 (6 bases). V lost 0 bases and J 9 bases, leaving 15 bases between the germline ends. The CDR3 has 15 amino acids. Germline CDR1 and CDR2: SGHVS and FNYEAQ. The CDR3, as DNA: TGTGCCAGCAGCTTAGCGAGTCGCCAGGAGGGTGAGCAGTTCTTC. This gives the protein CASSLASRQEGEQFF.

Points on this clone: This sample includes further DNA sequences coding for the same CDR3. Written as DNA, the CDR3 is TGTGCCAGCAGCCCGGTCCCGACAAACTATGGCTACACCTTC. Its translation: CASSPVPTNYGYTF. The rearrangement links TRBV7-9 to TRBJ1-2; D uncertain. The germline CDR1 and CDR2 sequences are SEHNR and FQNEAQ (reference sequence). Trimming left V 5 bases short and J 2 bases short, with 12 bases between. The CDR3 extends over 14 amino acids.

The chain couples TRBV5-1 to TRBJ2-1, with TRBD2 identical over 9 bases. CDR1 is SGHRS, CDR2 YFSETQ, per germline. This CDR3 contains 15 residues. V shed 1 base, J shed 8 bases, and the junction held 7 bases outside the gene matches. CDR3 DNA: TGCGCCAGCAGCTTGCATCGGCGGGGGGGGTATGAGCAGTTCTTC. Amino acids: CASSLHRRGGYEQFF.

This clone was seen more than once but under ten times. This CDR3 reads CASSGTGTYNEQFF. In DNA, the CDR3 is TGTGCCAGCAGTGGGACAGGGACCTACAATGAGCAGTTCTTC. The V call is TRBV6-6, the J call TRBJ2-1, with 9 bases matching TRBD1. Germline values: CDR1 MNHNY, CDR2 SVGAGI (reference sequence). The CDR3 consists of 14 residues. J was trimmed by 2 bases and V by 5 bases; bases with no gene match: 1.

This chain uses TRBV7-7 with TRBJ2-5, with TRBD2 identical over 16 bases. CDR1 is SSHAT, CDR2 FNYEAQ, per germline (reference sequence). The CDR3 is made up of 15 amino acids. This CDR3 reads CASSGLAGGLETQYF. Written as DNA, the CDR3 is TGTGCTAGCTCGGGACTAGCGGGGGGGCTGGAGACCCAGTACTTC.

The rearrangement links TRBV29-1 to TRBJ2-4, with a tentative D call TRBD1 (5 bases). Trimming left V 5 bases short and J 8 bases short, with 7 bases between. Germline CDR1 SQVTM, CDR2 ANQGSEA. CDR3 size: 10 residues. The CDR3 DNA reads as TGCAGCGTTATCAGGGACATTCAGTACTTC. It codes for CSVIRDIQYF.

V and J are TRBV10-3 and TRBJ2-1; TRBD2 aligns across 10 bases. Trimming took 10 bases from V and 7 from J; bases not matched to a gene: 7. This CDR3 has 13 amino acids. From germline, CDR1 is ENHRY and CDR2 SYGVKD. This CDR3 reads CATLAGDINEQFF. CDR3 bases: TGTGCCACGCTAGCGGGAGATATTAATGAGCAGTTCTTC.

This sequence joins TRBV5-4 and TRBJ2-3; 7 bases match TRBD1. The CDR3 is 15 residues long. V was pared by 4 bases and J by 2 bases, with 7 bases of the junction left unmatched. Germline CDR1 reads SGHNT; CDR2 reads YYREEE (reference sequence). DNA of the CDR3: TGTGCCAGCAGCCAAGTTGGACAGGACACAGATACGCAGTATTTT. Its translation: CASSQVGQDTDTQYF.

CDR3 region: CASSTDRAHTEAFF. The CDR3 DNA is TGCGCCAGCAGCACGGACAGGGCGCACACTGAAGCTTTCTTT. V gene TRBV5-1 combines with J gene TRBJ1-1; 8 bases are shared with TRBD1. The CDR3 loop spans 14 amino acids. CDR1 and CDR2 from the germline V gene are SGHRS and YFSETQ. The V segment lost 4 bases and the J segment 3 bases; nucleotides outside the gene matches: 5.

The J gene is TRBJ2-3, the V gene TRBV19; no firm D call. The CDR3 has 12 amino acids. Trimming left V 4 bases short and J 7 bases short, with 9 bases between. CDR1 and CDR2 from the germline V gene are LNHDA and SQIVND (reference sequence). The CDR3 sequence: CASSNDGYTQYF. The DNA of the CDR3 is TGTGCCAGTAGTAATGACGGGTATACGCAGTATTTT.

This chain connects TRBV5-1 to TRBJ2-5, with 7 bases identical to TRBD1. The germline CDR1 and CDR2 sequences are SGHRS and YFSETQ. Unmatched junction bases numbered 4, after V lost 7 bases and J lost 4 bases. The length of the CDR3 is 12 residues. The CDR3 loop is CASSRTGETQYF. The CDR3 nucleotides read TGCGCCAGCTCACGGACAGGAGAGACCCAGTACTTC.

The chain links TRBV5-6 to TRBJ2-1; TRBD1 agrees at 9 bases. This CDR3 is built from 14 residues. The germline gives CDR1 SGHDT, CDR2 YYEEEE. The V gene end was trimmed by 4 bases and the J gene end by 8 bases; junction bases not matched to a gene: 7. CDR3 region: CASSHPTGGYEQFF. The CDR3, as DNA: TGTGCCAGCAGCCATCCGACAGGGGGATATGAGCAGTTCTTC.

The V and J genes are TRBV9 and TRBJ2-3; 11 nucleotides agree with TRBD2. The CDR3 is 16 residues long. CDR1 is SGDLS, CDR2 YYNGEE, per germline. V shed 0 bases and J 1 base; nucleotides not matched to a gene: 1. The CDR3 loop reads CASSVGSGGGTDTQYF. The CDR3 DNA sequence: TGTGCCAGCAGCGTAGGTAGCGGGGGGGGCACAGATACGCAGTATTTT.

Worth noting for this clone: The junction does not match germline at one end; this may be a read error. The gene calls are TRBV6-1 and TRBJ2-1; D gene unclear. The CDR3 totals 13 residues. CDR1 and CDR2 (germline): MNHNS, SASEGT. This CDR3 is CASSEISHNEQFF. DNA of the CDR3: TGTGCCAGCAGTGAAATCTCCCACAATGAGCAGTTCTTC.

This rearrangement joins TRBV4-1 to TRBJ1-1, with D hard to call. The CDR3 contains 17 residues. CDR1 MGHRA and CDR2 YSYEKL come from the germline V gene. The V end lost 3 bases, the J end lost 11 bases, and 28 bases lay between the germline ends. The chain's CDR3 is CASSHSEARGGLMVAFF. Here the CDR3 DNA reads TGCGCCAGCAGCCACAGTGAGGCACGGGGTGGGTTGATGGTCGCTTTCTTT.

The chain combines TRBV2 with TRBJ2-5, with a tentative D call TRBD2 (6 bases). This CDR3 has 14 residues. Trimming removed 8 bases at V and 2 bases at J, with 15 bases between. The germline V gene encodes CDR1 SNHLY and CDR2 FYNNEI. The CDR3, as DNA: TGTGCCAGCTTAGGAAGGGCGGGACAAGAGACCCAGTACTTC. Protein sequence: CASLGRAGQETQYF.

The table lists this clone with a few counts. This chain connects TRBV2 to TRBJ1-1; 10 bases are a match to TRBD1. The CDR3 runs 14 residues. Looked up from germline, CDR1 is SNHLY and CDR2 is FYNNEI. Germline trimming cut 5 bases from V and 3 bases from J; bases unmatched to any gene: 3. CDR3 in amino acids: CASSTDRGYTEAFF. The CDR3 DNA reads TGTGCCAGCAGTACGGACAGGGGGTACACTGAAGCTTTCTTT.

The V call is TRBV14, the J call TRBJ2-7, with D possibly TRBD1 on 5 matching bases. CDR1 is SGHDN and CDR2 is FVKESK in the germline V gene. The CDR3 length is 13 residues. The V end lost 5 bases, the J end lost 7 bases, and 15 bases lay between the germline ends. The CDR3 nucleotides read TGTGCCAGCAGCTCGATGGGGCTATCTGAGCAGTACTTC. Its translation: CASSSMGLSEQYF.

The gene calls are TRBV7-9 and TRBJ2-7, with D perhaps matching TRBD1 (6 bases). Per the germline V gene, CDR1 is SEHNR and CDR2 is FQNEAQ (reference sequence). This CDR3 is 14 amino acids long. V shed 6 bases and J shed 1 base, with 13 bases lying between them. CDR3 nucleotides: TGTGCCAGCAGTCCGCCGGGACAATCCTACGAGCAGTACTTC. It encodes CASSPPGQSYEQYF.

J is TRBJ2-3 and V is TRBV29-1; 10 bases are a match to TRBD2. The CDR3 spans 14 residues. Trimming at V came to 7 bases and at J to 0 bases, leaving 4 bases not matched to a gene. Per germline, CDR1 SQVTM and CDR2 ANQGSEA. The CDR3 nucleotides are TGCAGCGCTCCTAGCGGGAGTAGCACAGATACGCAGTATTTT. This sequence encodes CSAPSGSSTDTQYF.